The 21 T cell receptor beta chains below come from one sample, sequenced in a study of blood T cell repertoires in COVID-19. The repertoire was sequenced with immunoSEQ multiplex PCR; TCRdb's copy has only in-frame clones and lacks some. The sample yields 140,000 to 150,000 clones, approximately 90% seen once. The sequenced material came from peripheral blood. The receptors come from a human donor with COVID-19, enrolled during active disease. The donor label of this sample is uncertain.

The chain recombines TRBV20-1 with TRBJ2-7; 7 positions match TRBD1. V shed 3 bases, J shed 6 bases, and the junction held 2 bases outside the gene matches. The CDR3 loop spans 11 amino acids. Germline lookup yields CDR1 DFQATT and CDR2 SNEGSKA (reference sequence). The DNA for the CDR3 is TGCAGTGCTAGGACAGGGAGCGAGCAGTACTTC. The encoded protein is CSARTGSEQYF.

The V and J genes are TRBV29-1 and TRBJ1-2; D not certain. Germline-derived CDR1 and CDR2 are SQVTM and ANQGSEA. With 5 bases removed from V and 2 bases from J, the gap between germline ends came to 9 bases. The CDR3 extends over 12 amino acids. The CDR3 reads CSVREGNYGYTF. For the CDR3, the DNA is TGCAGCGTTAGAGAGGGAAACTATGGCTACACCTTC.

This clone was observed once. CDR3 amino acids: CASSGEGGNTEAFF. For the CDR3, the DNA is TGCGCCAGCAGCGGAGAAGGAGGAAACACTGAAGCTTTCTTT. The chain recombines TRBV5-1 with TRBJ1-1; D gene unclear. Germline loops: CDR1 SGHRS, CDR2 YFSETQ. This CDR3 has 14 amino acids. V dropped 4 bases and J dropped 2 bases, with 12 bases sitting between them.

This clone showed up just a few times. J is TRBJ2-1 and V is TRBV11-1; a weak D match, TRBD2 (7 bases). CDR1 and CDR2 from the germline V gene are SGHAT and FQDESV (reference sequence). The CDR3 runs 12 residues. The germline V and J ends were trimmed by 5 bases and 9 bases, with 11 bases remaining between them. This CDR3 is CASSHRGGEQFF. CDR3 nucleotides: TGTGCCAGCAGCCATAGGGGGGGTGAGCAGTTCTTC.

This clone was observed once. The J gene is TRBJ2-7, the V gene TRBV5-4; 7 bases are a match to TRBD2. Per the germline V gene, CDR1 is SGHNT and CDR2 is YYREEE (reference sequence). CDR3 length: 15 amino acids. V shed 0 bases and J 4 bases; nucleotides not matched to a gene: 7. CDR3 loop: CASSLDSGRLYEQYF. CDR3 DNA: TGTGCCAGCAGCTTGGATAGCGGGCGCTTGTACGAGCAGTACTTC.

The V and J genes are TRBV11-3 and TRBJ1-1; TRBD1 matches at 11 bases. After removal of 4 bases from V and 10 bases from J, the junction contained 5 bases not matched to a gene. This CDR3 contains 13 residues. CDR1 is SGHNT and CDR2 is YENEEA in the germline V gene. The CDR3: CASSSGQGAGAFF. Written as DNA, the CDR3 is TGTGCCAGCAGCTCAGGACAGGGGGCAGGAGCTTTCTTT. Filled out from reference TRBV11-3 and TRBJ1-1, the complete variable domain reads EAGVVQSPRYKIIEKKQPVAFWCNPISGHNTLYWYLQNLGQGPELLIRYENEEAVDDSQLPKDRFSAERLKGVDSTLKIQPAELGDSAVYLCASSSGQGAGAFFGQGTRLTVV.

The V gene is TRBV5-6, the J gene TRBJ1-6; 7 positions match TRBD1. CDR3 size: 14 residues. V lost 5 bases, J lost 8 bases, and 7 bases stayed unmatched. Per germline, CDR1 SGHDT and CDR2 YYEEEE. The CDR3 DNA sequence: TGTGCCAGCAGAATCCGGGACAGCGATTCACCCCTCCACTTT. It codes for CASRIRDSDSPLHF.

The rearrangement uses TRBV5-1 and TRBJ1-3; D possibly corresponds to TRBD1 (5 bases). The V end was cut by 3 bases, the J end by 1 base, with 14 bases between. This CDR3 spans 16 amino acids. Germline CDR1 SGHRS, CDR2 YFSETQ. The CDR3, as DNA: TGCGCCAGCAGCTCGGCCTCGTCAGGGTCTGGAAACACCATATATTTT. Residues: CASSSASSGSGNTIYF.

The chain couples TRBV5-6 to TRBJ1-4; D gene ambiguous. Looked up from germline, CDR1 is SGHDT and CDR2 is YYEEEE. The CDR3 runs 13 residues. Trimming took off 4 bases at V and 7 bases at J, with 11 bases between the two ends. CDR3 residues: CASSVKQLEKLFF. As DNA, the CDR3 is TGTGCCAGCAGCGTTAAACAGCTTGAAAAACTGTTTTTT.

This chain joins TRBV19 and TRBJ1-1; 7 positions match TRBD1. Trimming at V came to 4 bases and at J to 1 base, leaving 3 bases not matched to a gene. This CDR3 spans 14 amino acids. Germline CDR1 and CDR2: LNHDA and SQIVND (reference sequence). In nucleotides, the CDR3 is TGTGCCAGTAGTACACGACAGGGGAACACTGAAGCTTTCTTT. Protein product: CASSTRQGNTEAFF.

This clone came up a few times. This chain uses TRBV4-1 with TRBJ1-1, with a weak D call TRBD1 (5 bases). CDR1 MGHRA and CDR2 YSYEKL come from the germline V gene. The CDR3 covers 18 residues. The V and J ends lost 3 bases and 2 bases respectively, with 22 bases between them. CDR3: CASSQGPLGRRLNTEAFF. The CDR3 DNA reads as TGCGCCAGCAGCCAGGGCCCGCTGGGGCGCAGATTAAACACTGAAGCTTTCTTT.

This chain joins TRBV6-5 and TRBJ2-3, with a tentative D call TRBD1 (6 bases). V lost 7 bases, J lost 4 bases, and 15 bases lay in between. The CDR3 contains 14 residues. Germline V gene data show CDR1 as MNHEY and CDR2 as SVGAGI. CDR3 in amino acids: CASNMGSGADTQYF. As DNA, the CDR3 is TGTGCCAGCAATATGGGGTCAGGGGCAGATACGCAGTATTTT.

The chain is built from TRBV6-4 and TRBJ2-1; 9 bases line up with TRBD1. There are 15 residues in the CDR3. V was clipped by 2 bases and J by 7 bases; unmatched bases: 6. Germline assignment: CDR1 MRHNA and CDR2 SNTAGT. CDR3 DNA sequence: TGTGCCAGCAGTGACCTTTGGACAGGGGTTAATGAGCAGTTCTTC. Its translation is CASSDLWTGVNEQFF.

This CDR3 reads CSVGPRETSYGYTF. CDR3 nucleotide sequence: TGCAGCGTTGGGCCCAGAGAGACTAGCTATGGCTACACCTTC. This rearrangement joins TRBV29-1 to TRBJ1-2; D is undetermined. CDR3 length equals 14 residues. The germline gives CDR1 SQVTM, CDR2 ANQGSEA. V was cut by 4 bases and J by 4 bases, with 16 bases left in between.

V is TRBV6-5 and J is TRBJ2-7, with TRBD2 identical over 13 bases. With 6 bases clipped from V and 7 bases from J, the junction kept 9 bases outside the gene matches. Germline lookup yields CDR1 MNHEY and CDR2 SVGAGI. The length of the CDR3 is 15 residues. For the CDR3, the DNA is TGTGCCAGCAGCGCCACTAGCGGGGGGGAAAGGGAGCAGTACTTC. It yields the protein CASSATSGGEREQYF.

V is TRBV21-1 and J is TRBJ2-5; the D call TRBD2 from the table was never checked on the DNA. TRBV21-1 is flagged as a pseudogene. The CDR3 consists of 15 residues. The CDR3 reads CARGLAGAYQETQYF. The CDR3 DNA sequence: TGTGCCAGGGGACTAGCGGGGGCGTACCAAGAGACCCAGTACTTC.

The chain recombines TRBV6-6 with TRBJ1-2; D perhaps matches TRBD1 (6 bases). The CDR3 contains 14 residues. V lost 2 bases and J lost 8, with 15 bases in between. Germline values: CDR1 MNHNY, CDR2 SVGAGI (reference sequence). CDR3 region: CASSYIGGQRGYTF. The CDR3 DNA reads TGTGCCAGCAGTTACATCGGGGGGCAGCGGGGCTACACCTTC.

Comments on this clone: Other DNA sequences in the sample encode the same CDR3. This chain connects TRBV24-1 to TRBJ1-2; 8 bases match TRBD1. This CDR3 has 14 residues. J lost 5 bases, V lost 3 bases, and 4 bases had no gene match. Germline CDR1 KGHDR, CDR2 SFDVKD. CDR3 amino acids: CATSDPGQAYGYTF. As DNA, the CDR3 is TGTGCCACCAGTGATCCGGGACAGGCTTATGGCTACACCTTC.

The J gene is TRBJ1-2, the V gene TRBV10-2; D perhaps matches TRBD1 (6 bases). The CDR3 is made up of 13 amino acids. CDR1 and CDR2 from the germline V gene are WSHSY and SAAADI. V lost 3 bases to trimming and J lost 8 bases, with 13 bases between them. The CDR3 spells CASSDFGGWGYTF. CDR3 bases: TGCGCCAGCAGTGATTTTGGGGGCTGGGGCTACACCTTC.

The V gene is TRBV19, the J gene TRBJ1-2; no firm D call. The germline V gene encodes CDR1 LNHDA and CDR2 SQIVND (reference sequence). V lost 6 bases, J lost 4 bases, and 12 bases lay in between. CDR3 length: 13 amino acids. The CDR3 here is CASRSEGPYGYTF. The CDR3, as DNA: TGTGCCAGTAGATCGGAGGGCCCCTATGGCTACACCTTC. Using reference TRBV19 and TRBJ1-2 for the parts outside the CDR3, the full variable domain is DGGITQSPKYLFRKEGQNVTLSCEQNLNHDAMYWYRQDPGQGLRLIYYSQIVNDFQKGDIAEGYSVSREKKESFPLTVTSAQKNPTAFYLCASRSEGPYGYTFGSGTRLTVV.

The chain employs TRBV5-1 and TRBJ1-1; 9 bases are a match to TRBD1. V gave up 3 bases and J gave up 0 bases; unmatched junction bases: 9. Germline V gene data show CDR1 as SGHRS and CDR2 as YFSETQ. The CDR3 has 17 amino acids. This chain's CDR3 is CASSSPPTGGVNTEAFF. In DNA form, the CDR3 reads TGCGCCAGCAGCTCCCCCCCGACAGGGGGAGTGAACACTGAAGCTTTCTTT.